This T cell receptor beta chain is from a study of regulatory T cells in long-lasting Graves disease. Notes on the study in general: Lower TCR diversity characterized persistent Graves' patients relative to newly diagnosed patients.

Building of the TCR beta libraries involved iRepertoire HTBI primers and Arm-PCR of CDR3 regions. TCRdb reprocessed the multiplex PCR reads via MiXCR and lists one record per CDR3 protein. The sample records about 440,000 distinct CDR3 sequences, under 15% being singletons. Time point denoted: newly diagnosed GD, antithyroid drugs for less than 3 months. RNA from PBMCs was the source of the TCR library. V was pared by 7 bases and J by 6 bases, with 5 bases of the junction left unmatched. CDR3 size: 15 residues. Germline V lookup: CDR1 KGHDR, CDR2 SFDVKD. As for this clonotype: Antigen unknown.

The data also belong to a second study, concerning T cells in Graves' hyperthyroidism and ophthalmopathy.

The receptor was derived from a woman in her thirties with Graves disease. This chain joins TRBV24-1 and TRBJ2-4, with TRBD2 identical over 13 bases. The sequences come from peripheral blood mononuclear cells (PBMCs), collected at new diagnosis, from a patient treated with antithyroid drugs. The CDR3 region has the DNA TGTGCCACCAGCGAGACTAGCGGGAGGTTAAACATTCAGTACTTC. Amino acids: CATSETSGRLNIQYF.